This T cell receptor (beta chain) is drawn from a study of T cells in Graves' hyperthyroidism and ophthalmopathy. Study-wide background: Blood was drawn when the patient was first diagnosed and still untreated.

Exclusion of a patient resulted from uncontrolled infection, other autoimmune disease, pregnancy or lactation. V dropped 0 bases and J dropped 1 base, with 13 bases sitting between them. CDR3 length: 16 residues. CDR1 SGDLS and CDR2 YYNGEE come from the germline V gene. The CDR3 regions of TCR beta were amplified from RNA transcripts. A set of HTBI primers served as the primers for a first-round RT-PCR of the TCR CDR3. In TCRdb, the multiplex PCR reads were re-called with MiXCR into one record per CDR3 protein. The sample lists around 350,000 distinct CDR3 sequences; less than 15% were seen once. In its sample, this clonotype was seen many times. What it binds is unknown. Study-wide points: Most clonotypes expanded in thyroid above 0.001 were likewise present in blood.

Sequenced material: blood. The chain recombines TRBV9 with TRBJ1-1, with D perhaps matching TRBD1 (6 bases). The sequence was collected from a young woman with Graves' hyperthyroidism. CDR3 amino acids: CASSVGAGVGNTEAFF. CDR3 DNA: TGTGCCAGCAGCGTAGGGGCAGGGGTCGGGAACACTGAAGCTTTCTTT. Supplemented by reference TRBV9 and TRBJ1-1, the full variable domain reads DSGVTQTPKHLITATGQRVTLRCSPRSGDLSVYWYQQSLDQGLQFLIQYYNGEERAKGNILERFSAQQFPDLHSELNLSSLELGDSALYFCASSVGAGVGNTEAFFGQGTRLTVV.